This T cell receptor (beta chain) is from a study of T cell repertoires in cytomegalovirus infection. From germline, CDR1 is MNHEY and CDR2 SVGEGT. The CDR3 has 12 amino acids. Trimming shortened V by 4 bases and J by 4 bases, and 7 bases separated the two germline ends. Turning to this clonotype: Its cognate antigen is unknown.

TCRdb itself ran the reads through MiXCR, one entry per CDR3 protein. This table has roughly 920,000 distinct CDR3 sequences, approximately 31% appearing once. The source is a human donor in good health (CMV status not recorded). Some clones in this sample may be carry-over from other donors' samples. Sequenced material: cultured CD8+ T cells from PBMCs, taken from culture after CMV antigen stimulation. The chain recombines TRBV6-2 or TRBV6-3 with TRBJ1-2; D gene ambiguous. CDR3: CASSWEGYGYTF. The DNA of the CDR3 is TGTGCCAGCAGTTGGGAAGGCTATGGCTACACCTTC.